A selection of T cell receptor beta chains follows, all from one sample in a study of vaccination effects on CD4 cells after COVID-19. These TCRs' antigens remain unknown. TCRdb's table, derived via immunoSEQ multiplex PCR, lists solely in-frame clones and lacks some. The sample lists roughly 20,000 clones; about 73% were seen once. Sample: CD4+ T cells from PBMCs cultured with HCoV-229E spike peptides, taken before COVID-19 vaccination. These receptors came from a human donor who received a COVID-19 vaccine. Both conserved end residues are part of each CDR3. The D gene is left open where the match is weak. Not every row has a clone size; where given, it reads once, few, many or a size class.

cdr3_nt cdr3_aa clone_size j_call v_call d_call cdr3_length
TGCAGCGTTGACAGGGGTAACACCGGGGAGCTGTTTTTT CSVDRGNTGELFF NA TRBJ2-2 TRBV29-1 NA 13
TGCAGCGTTGCCCCGGGACTAGTCGACGAGCAGTACTTC CSVAPGLVDEQYF NA TRBJ2-7 TRBV29-1 TRBD2 13
TGTGCCAGCAGCTCCGGTCGGGGTTCAAATGAAAAACTGTTTTTT CASSSGRGSNEKLFF medium-sized TRBJ1-4 TRBV7-7 NA 15
TGCGCCAGCAGCCTGACTAGCGGACCCTACAATGAGCAGTTCTTC CASSLTSGPYNEQFF NA TRBJ2-1 TRBV5-1 TRBD2 15
TGTGCCAGCAGTTGGGAGGGCACCGGGGAGCTGTTTTTT CASSWEGTGELFF NA TRBJ2-2 TRBV12-3/TRBV12-4 TRBD2 13
TGTGCCAGCACCTACGCAGTGGATGGCTACACCTTC CASTYAVDGYTF once TRBJ1-2 TRBV12-3/TRBV12-4 NA 12
TGTGCCAGCAGCTTGGGCAGGGGGAACACCGGGGAGCTGTTTTTT CASSLGRGNTGELFF NA TRBJ2-2 TRBV5-4 NA 15
TGTGCCAGCAGTCCTCACCGGGCAGGGGGCAATCAGCCCCAGCATTTT CASSPHRAGGNQPQHF NA TRBJ1-5 TRBV13 NA 16
TGTGCCAGCAGCTCCGGGACAGGGGGCTCGGTGACCCAGTACTTC CASSSGTGGSVTQYF NA TRBJ2-5 TRBV5-4 TRBD1 15
TGTGCCAGCAGGACAGGGGGCCCCGGGGAGACCCAGTACTTC CASRTGGPGETQYF NA TRBJ2-5 TRBV6-5 TRBD1 14
TGTGCCTGGAGCAACGCAGCTAATCAGCCCCAGCATTTT CAWSNAANQPQHF NA TRBJ1-5 TRBV30 NA 13
TGCAGCGTAACAAGACAGGGATCAACTGAAGCTTTCTTT CSVTRQGSTEAFF NA TRBJ1-1 TRBV29-1 TRBD1 13
TGTGCCACCAGTGATTCACTATTGTCTGGGGCCAACGTCCTGACTTTC CATSDSLLSGANVLTF NA TRBJ2-6 TRBV24-1 NA 16
TGCGCCAGCAGCTTGCTAGCGGGGTCGGAGACAGATACGCAGTATTTT CASSLLAGSETDTQYF NA TRBJ2-3 TRBV5-1 TRBD2 16
TGTGCCAGCTCACCACCGGGAAACCCTTACGAGCAGTACTTC CASSPPGNPYEQYF NA TRBJ2-7 TRBV18 NA 14
TGTGCCAGCTCACCGGGCTTCTCGAACACTGAAGCTTTCTTT CASSPGFSNTEAFF few TRBJ1-1 TRBV18 NA 14
TGTGCCAGCAGCAGTGACAGATCCTACGAGCAGTACTTC CASSSDRSYEQYF NA TRBJ2-7 TRBV2 NA 13
TGTGCCAGCAGCCAAACTCACGAGCAGTACTTC CASSQTHEQYF NA TRBJ2-7 TRBV3-1/TRBV3-2 NA 11
TGTGCCAGCAGCCAAGACTGGCGGAGACCTAACTATGGCTACACCTTC CASSQDWRRPNYGYTF NA TRBJ1-2 TRBV3-1/TRBV3-2 NA 16
TGTGCCAGCAGCGAACCGGGACGTGGCACAGATACGCAGTATTTT CASSEPGRGTDTQYF NA TRBJ2-3 TRBV7-9 NA 15
TGTGCCAGCAGCCCTCAACCCGGGCTAAGTACAACGTTCGGGGAGCTGTTTTTT CASSPQPGLSTTFGELFF NA TRBJ2-2 TRBV27 NA 18
TGTGCCAGCAGCTATAAAGACACTGAAGCTTTCTTT CASSYKDTEAFF few TRBJ1-1 TRBV11-3 NA 12
TGTGCCAGCAGTTCCGTAGGAGGGGCCCAGCATTTT CASSSVGGAQHF NA TRBJ1-5 TRBV27 NA 12
TGTGCCAGCAGTTGGGGGAGGACACCAGGTGAGCAGTACTTC CASSWGRTPGEQYF NA TRBJ2-7 TRBV27 NA 14
TGTGCCAGCAGCTTGATATTCAGGGGCCACGAAGAGACCCAGTACTTC CASSLIFRGHEETQYF NA TRBJ2-5 TRBV5-6 NA 16
TGTGCCAGCAGTGAAATGAGCTATGGCTACACCTTC CASSEMSYGYTF NA TRBJ1-2 TRBV2 NA 12
TGCGCCAGCAGCCCGAGCCCTAATTCACCCCTCCACTTT CASSPSPNSPLHF few TRBJ1-6 TRBV4-1 NA 13
TGTGCCAGCTTGGAACAGAGTTTTTACTATGGCTACACCTTC CASLEQSFYYGYTF once TRBJ1-2 TRBV6-5 NA 14
TGTGCCAGCAGTTTATATGCCCTAGCGGGAAATGAGCAGTTCTTC CASSLYALAGNEQFF medium-sized TRBJ2-1 TRBV27 TRBD2 15